Included here is one T cell receptor (beta chain) sequence, with context. The germline V gene encodes CDR1 LGHNA and CDR2 YSLEER. V shed 0 bases and J shed 4 bases, with 15 bases lying between them. This CDR3 has 16 residues. In the original workflow: Scientists estimated how many nucleated cells there were by amplifying reference gene primers. Sequencing used immunoSEQ multiplex PCR; TCRdb keeps in-frame clones, though not all of them. The V and J calls and clone size were taken over from that table, and D and trimming were inferred from the DNA. The sample comprises about 310,000 clones, 87% of which are singletons, and 8% to 9.5% rests with the top ten. All enrollees were roughly 18 to 89 years old and from some 24 US areas. These data originate in a study of blood T cell repertoires in COVID-19. Overall study context: Both acute and convalescent COVID-19 samples were obtained from the United States, Italy and Spain. Sources were T cells, B-cell-depleted T cells, or PBMCs; the material itself was cDNA or gDNA.

Sequences were obtained from PBMCs or T cells enriched from blood (not recorded which). This clonotype was sampled from a woman between 18 and 29 years old who had recovered from COVID-19. V gene TRBV4-3 combines with J gene TRBJ1-2; D perhaps matches TRBD1 (6 bases). This CDR3 is CASSQDRTVSSYGYTF. The CDR3 DNA is TGCGCCAGCAGCCAAGACAGGACAGTGTCTTCCTATGGCTACACCTTC.